The sequence of this TCR beta chain was determined in a study of T cell responses to AZD1222 COVID-19 vaccine. The CDR3 runs 14 residues. From germline, CDR1 is LNHDA and CDR2 SQIVND (reference sequence). Trimming took off 6 bases at V and 7 bases at J, with 16 bases between the two ends. Overall study results and limits: The study identified only a handful of AZD1222 recipients as seropositive at baseline. Donor demographics were predominantly white British with a female majority; clonal diversity may be underestimated.

Sequenced by immunoSEQ multiplex PCR; TCRdb stores in-frame clones only, minus some. The sample consists of nearly 110,000 clones, less than 95% of them appearing once. With respect to this clone: Its antigen remains unknown.

This clonotype was obtained from an adult who received the AZD1222 COVID-19 vaccine. Sequences were derived from peripheral blood, sampled 28 days after the second AZD1222 dose. This rearrangement joins TRBV19 to TRBJ1-5; possible D gene TRBD1, 5 bases. CDR3 residues: CASSGVEGLQPQHF. The CDR3 nucleotides read TGTGCCAGTAGCGGGGTAGAGGGGTTGCAGCCCCAGCATTTT.